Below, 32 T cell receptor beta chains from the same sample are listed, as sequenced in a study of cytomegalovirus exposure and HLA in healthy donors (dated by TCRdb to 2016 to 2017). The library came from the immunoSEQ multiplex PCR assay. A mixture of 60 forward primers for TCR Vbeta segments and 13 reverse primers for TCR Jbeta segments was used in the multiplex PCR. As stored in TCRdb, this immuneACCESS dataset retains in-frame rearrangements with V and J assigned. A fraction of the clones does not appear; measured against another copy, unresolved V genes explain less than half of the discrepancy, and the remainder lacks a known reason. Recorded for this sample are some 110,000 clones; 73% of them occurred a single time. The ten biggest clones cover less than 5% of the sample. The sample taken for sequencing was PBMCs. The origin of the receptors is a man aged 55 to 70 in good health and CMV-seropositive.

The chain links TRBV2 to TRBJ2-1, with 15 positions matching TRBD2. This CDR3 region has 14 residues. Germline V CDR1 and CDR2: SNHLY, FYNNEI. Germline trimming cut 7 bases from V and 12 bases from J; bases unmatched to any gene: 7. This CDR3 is CASKPGLAGGGQFF. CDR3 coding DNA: TGTGCCAGCAAACCGGGACTAGCGGGAGGAGGGCAGTTCTTC.

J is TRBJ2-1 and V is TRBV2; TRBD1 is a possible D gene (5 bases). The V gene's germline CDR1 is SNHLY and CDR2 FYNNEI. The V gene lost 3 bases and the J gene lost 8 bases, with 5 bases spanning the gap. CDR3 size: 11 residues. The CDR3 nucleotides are TGTGCCAGCAGTGACAGGGATGAGCAGTTCTTC. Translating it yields CASSDRDEQFF.

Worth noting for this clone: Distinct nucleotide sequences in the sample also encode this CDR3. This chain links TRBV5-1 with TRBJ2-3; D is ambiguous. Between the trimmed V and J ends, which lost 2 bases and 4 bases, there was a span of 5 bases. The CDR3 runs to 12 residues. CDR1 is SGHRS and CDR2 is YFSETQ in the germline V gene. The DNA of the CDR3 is TGCGCCAGCAGCTTAGAGGCAGATACGCAGTATTTT. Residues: CASSLEADTQYF.

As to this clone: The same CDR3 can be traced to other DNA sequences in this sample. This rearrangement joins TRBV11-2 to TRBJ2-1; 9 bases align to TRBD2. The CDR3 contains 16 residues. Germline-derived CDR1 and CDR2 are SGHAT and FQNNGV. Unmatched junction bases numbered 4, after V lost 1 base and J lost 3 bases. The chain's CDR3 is CASSLGGSGGYNEQFF. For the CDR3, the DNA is TGTGCCAGCAGCTTAGGAGGTAGCGGGGGCTACAATGAGCAGTTCTTC.

The CDR3 loop reads CASSRHGLNPYEQYF. The CDR3 DNA reads as TGTGCCAGCAGTCGCCATGGACTCAATCCCTACGAGCAGTACTTC. The chain links TRBV6-1 to TRBJ2-7; maybe TRBD2 (5 bases). The CDR3 runs to 15 residues. The V and J ends lost 5 bases and 2 bases respectively, with 16 bases between them. Germline V gene lookup returns CDR1 MNHNS and CDR2 SASEGT.

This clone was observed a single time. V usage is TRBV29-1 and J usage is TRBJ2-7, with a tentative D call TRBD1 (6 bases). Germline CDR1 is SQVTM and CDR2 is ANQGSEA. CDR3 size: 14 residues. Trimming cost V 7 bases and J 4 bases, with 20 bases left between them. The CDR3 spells CSDTGQKRSYEQYF. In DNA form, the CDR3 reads TGCAGCGATACTGGACAGAAAAGATCTTACGAGCAGTACTTC.

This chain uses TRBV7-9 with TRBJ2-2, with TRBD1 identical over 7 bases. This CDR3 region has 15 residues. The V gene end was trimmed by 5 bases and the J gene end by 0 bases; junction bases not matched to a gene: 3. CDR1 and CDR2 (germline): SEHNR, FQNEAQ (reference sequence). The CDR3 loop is CASSLGTANTGELFF. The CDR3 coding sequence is TGTGCCAGCAGCCTCGGGACAGCGAACACCGGGGAGCTGTTTTTT.

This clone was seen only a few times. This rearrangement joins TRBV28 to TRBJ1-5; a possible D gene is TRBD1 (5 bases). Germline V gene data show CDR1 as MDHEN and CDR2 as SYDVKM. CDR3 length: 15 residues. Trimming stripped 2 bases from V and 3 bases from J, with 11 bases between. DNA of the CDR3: TGTGCCAGCAGTTTAGGAGGGGATACCAATCAGCCCCAGCATTTT. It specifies CASSLGGDTNQPQHF.

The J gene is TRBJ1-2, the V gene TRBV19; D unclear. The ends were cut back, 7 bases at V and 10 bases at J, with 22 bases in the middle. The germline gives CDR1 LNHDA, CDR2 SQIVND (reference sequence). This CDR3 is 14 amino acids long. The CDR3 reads CASTHGLQSLFYTF. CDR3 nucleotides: TGTGCCAGTACCCATGGGCTTCAGTCCTTATTCTACACCTTC.

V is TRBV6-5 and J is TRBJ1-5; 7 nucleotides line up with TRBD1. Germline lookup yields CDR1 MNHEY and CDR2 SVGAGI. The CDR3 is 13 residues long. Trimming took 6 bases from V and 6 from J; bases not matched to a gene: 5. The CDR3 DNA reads TGTGCCAGCAGGGACAGGACAAGTCAGCCCCAGCATTTT. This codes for CASRDRTSQPQHF.

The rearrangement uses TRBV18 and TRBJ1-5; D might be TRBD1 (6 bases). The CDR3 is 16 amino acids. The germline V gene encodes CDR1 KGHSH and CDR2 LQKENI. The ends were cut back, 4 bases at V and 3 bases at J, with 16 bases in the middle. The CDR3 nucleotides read TGTGCCAGCTCACAACAATTGACAGGCTCCAATCAGCCCCAGCATTTT. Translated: CASSQQLTGSNQPQHF.

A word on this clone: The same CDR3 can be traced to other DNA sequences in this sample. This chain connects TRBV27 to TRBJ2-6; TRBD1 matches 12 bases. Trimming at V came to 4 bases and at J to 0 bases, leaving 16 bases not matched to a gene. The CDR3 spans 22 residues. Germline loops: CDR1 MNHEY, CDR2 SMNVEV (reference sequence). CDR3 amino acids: CASSSGQGAELFGISGANVLTF. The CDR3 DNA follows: TGTGCCAGCAGTTCGGGACAGGGGGCTGAGCTATTCGGGATCTCTGGGGCCAACGTCCTGACTTTC.

The CDR3 DNA reads as TGCGCCAGCAGCCCATCGACTAGCGGCCCCAATGAGCAGTTCTTC. The encoded protein is CASSPSTSGPNEQFF. This chain links TRBV5-1 with TRBJ2-1; 9 bases agree with TRBD2. This CDR3 spans 15 amino acids. V shed 4 bases and J 6 bases; nucleotides not matched to a gene: 8. Looked up from germline, CDR1 is SGHRS and CDR2 is YFSETQ. Full variable domain (remainder filled in from reference TRBV5-1 and TRBJ2-1): KAGVTQTPRYLIKTRGQQVTLSCSPISGHRSVSWYQQTPGQGLQFLFEYFSETQRNKGNFPGRFSGRQFSNSRSEMNVSTLELGDSALYLCASSPSTSGPNEQFFGPGTRLTVL.

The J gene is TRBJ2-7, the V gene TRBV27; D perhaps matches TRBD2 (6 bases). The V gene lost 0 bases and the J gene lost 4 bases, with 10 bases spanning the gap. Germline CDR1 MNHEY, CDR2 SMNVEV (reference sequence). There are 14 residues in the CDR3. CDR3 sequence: CASSLSGTPYEQYF. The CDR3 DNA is TGTGCCAGCAGTTTATCAGGGACTCCGTACGAGCAGTACTTC.

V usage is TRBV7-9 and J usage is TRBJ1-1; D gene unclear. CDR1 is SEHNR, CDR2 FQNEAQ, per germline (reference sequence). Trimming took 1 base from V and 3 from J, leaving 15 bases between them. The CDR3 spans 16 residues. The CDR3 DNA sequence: TGTGCCAGCAGCTTAGGACGCGGGGAAGCGGACACTGAAGCTTTCTTT. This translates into CASSLGRGEADTEAFF.

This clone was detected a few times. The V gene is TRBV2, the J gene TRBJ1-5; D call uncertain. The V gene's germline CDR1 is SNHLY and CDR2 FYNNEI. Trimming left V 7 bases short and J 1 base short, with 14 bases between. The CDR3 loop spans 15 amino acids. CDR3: CASKALIMSNQPQHF. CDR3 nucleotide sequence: TGTGCCAGCAAAGCGCTAATAATGAGCAATCAGCCCCAGCATTTT. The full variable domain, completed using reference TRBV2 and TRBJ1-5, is EPEVTQTPSHQVTQMGQEVILRCVPISNHLYFYWYRQILGQKVEFLVSFYNNEISEKSEIFDDQFSVERPDGSNFTLKIRSTKLEDSAMYFCASKALIMSNQPQHFGDGTRLSIL.

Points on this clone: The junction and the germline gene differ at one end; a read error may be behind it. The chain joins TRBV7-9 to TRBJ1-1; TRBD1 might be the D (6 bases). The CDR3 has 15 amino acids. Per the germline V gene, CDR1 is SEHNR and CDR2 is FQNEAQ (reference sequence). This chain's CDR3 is CSSSSRQAKNTEAFF. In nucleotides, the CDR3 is TGTTCCAGCAGCTCTAGACAGGCCAAGAACACTGAAGCTTTCTTT.

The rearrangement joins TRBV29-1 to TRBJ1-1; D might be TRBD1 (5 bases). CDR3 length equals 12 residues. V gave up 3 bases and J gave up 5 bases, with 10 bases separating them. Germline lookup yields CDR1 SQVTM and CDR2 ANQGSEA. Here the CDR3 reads CSVDKGLTEAFF. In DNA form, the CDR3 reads TGCAGCGTTGATAAGGGACTTACTGAAGCTTTCTTT. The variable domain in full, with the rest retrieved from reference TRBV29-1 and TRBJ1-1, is SAVISQKPSRDICQRGTSLTIQCQVDSQVTMMFWYRQQPGQSLTLIATANQGSEATYESGFVIDKFPISRPNLTFSTLTVSNMSPEDSSIYLCSVDKGLTEAFFGQGTRLTVV.

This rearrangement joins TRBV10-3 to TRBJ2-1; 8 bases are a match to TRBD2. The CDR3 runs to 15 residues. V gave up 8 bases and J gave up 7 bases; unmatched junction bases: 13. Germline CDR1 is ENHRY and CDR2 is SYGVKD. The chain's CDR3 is CAIPNGGARINEQFF. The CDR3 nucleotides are TGTGCCATCCCGAACGGGGGGGCGCGGATTAATGAGCAGTTCTTC.

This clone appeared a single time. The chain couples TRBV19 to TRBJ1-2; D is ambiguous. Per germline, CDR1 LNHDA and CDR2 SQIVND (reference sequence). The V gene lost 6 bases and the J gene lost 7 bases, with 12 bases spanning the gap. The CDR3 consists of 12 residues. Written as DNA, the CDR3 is TGTGCCAGTAGCCCCATAAATAGTGGCTACACCTTC. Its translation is CASSPINSGYTF.

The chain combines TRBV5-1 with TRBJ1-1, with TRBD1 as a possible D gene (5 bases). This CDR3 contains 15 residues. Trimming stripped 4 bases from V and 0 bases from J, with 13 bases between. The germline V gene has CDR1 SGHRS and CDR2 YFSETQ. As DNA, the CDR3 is TGCGCCAGCAGCCACGGGGGGAGGATGAACACTGAAGCTTTCTTT. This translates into CASSHGGRMNTEAFF.

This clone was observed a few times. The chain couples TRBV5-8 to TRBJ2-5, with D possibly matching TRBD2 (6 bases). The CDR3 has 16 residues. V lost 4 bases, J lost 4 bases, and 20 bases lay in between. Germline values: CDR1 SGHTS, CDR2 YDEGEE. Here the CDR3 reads CASSLFGLEGGETQYF. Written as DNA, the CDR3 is TGTGCCAGCAGCCTGTTTGGGTTGGAGGGAGGAGAGACCCAGTACTTC.

The CDR3 nucleotides read TGCAGTAAAGACAATAACTATGGCTACACCTTC. It codes for CSKDNNYGYTF. This sequence joins TRBV20-1 and TRBJ1-2; D is unclear. There are 11 residues in the CDR3. V was pared by 8 bases and J by 1 base, with 8 bases between. Per the germline V gene, CDR1 is DFQATT and CDR2 is SNEGSKA (reference sequence).

The CDR3 sequence is CAISEGTTRDTQYF. DNA of the CDR3: TGTGCCATCAGTGAGGGGACTACCCGAGATACGCAGTATTTT. The chain combines TRBV10-3 with TRBJ2-3, with 7 bases fitting TRBD2. The CDR3 length is 14 residues. CDR1 is ENHRY and CDR2 is SYGVKD in the germline V gene. V shed 2 bases, J shed 5 bases, and the junction held 4 bases outside the gene matches.

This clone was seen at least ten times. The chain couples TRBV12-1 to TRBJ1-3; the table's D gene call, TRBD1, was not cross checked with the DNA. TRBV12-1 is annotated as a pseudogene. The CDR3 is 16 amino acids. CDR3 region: CASSLPQGQSVNTIYF. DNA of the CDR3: TGTGCCAGCAGCTTGCCACAGGGGCAGAGCGTAAACACCATATATTTT.

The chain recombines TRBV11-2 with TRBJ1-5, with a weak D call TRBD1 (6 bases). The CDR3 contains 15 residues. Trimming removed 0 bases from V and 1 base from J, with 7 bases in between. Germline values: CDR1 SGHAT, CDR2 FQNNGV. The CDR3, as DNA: TGTGCCAGCAGCTTAGATGGGGGCAGCAATCAGCCCCAGCATTTT. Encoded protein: CASSLDGGSNQPQHF.

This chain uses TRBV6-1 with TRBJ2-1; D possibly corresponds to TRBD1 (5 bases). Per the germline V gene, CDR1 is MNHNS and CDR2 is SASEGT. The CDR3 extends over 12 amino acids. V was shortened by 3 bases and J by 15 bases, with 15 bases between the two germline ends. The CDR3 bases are TGTGCCAGCAGTGAGTTTGACAGCTCATCGTTCTTC. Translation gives CASSEFDSSSFF.

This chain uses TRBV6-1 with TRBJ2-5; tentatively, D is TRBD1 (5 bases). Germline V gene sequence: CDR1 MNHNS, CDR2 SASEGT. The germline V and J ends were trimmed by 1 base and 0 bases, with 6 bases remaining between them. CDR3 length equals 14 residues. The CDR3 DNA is TGTGCCAGCAGTGAAGGGACAAACCAAGAGACCCAGTACTTC. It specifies CASSEGTNQETQYF.

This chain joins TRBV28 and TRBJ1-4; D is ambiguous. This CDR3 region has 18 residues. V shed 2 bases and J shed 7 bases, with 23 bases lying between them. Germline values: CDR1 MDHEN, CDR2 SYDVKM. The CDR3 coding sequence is TGTGCCAGCAGTTTAGGCTTGATCCCGGGGTGGCGGGGTGAAAAACTGTTTTTT. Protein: CASSLGLIPGWRGEKLFF.

CDR3 in amino acids: CASIPTGGETQYF. The CDR3 DNA follows: TGTGCCAGCATCCCCACAGGCGGAGAGACCCAGTACTTC. The V call is TRBV7-9, the J call TRBJ2-5; weak D call: TRBD1 (5 bases). The CDR3 spans 13 residues. Germline-derived CDR1 and CDR2 are SEHNR and FQNEAQ (reference sequence). V lost 7 bases and J lost 4, with 13 bases in between.

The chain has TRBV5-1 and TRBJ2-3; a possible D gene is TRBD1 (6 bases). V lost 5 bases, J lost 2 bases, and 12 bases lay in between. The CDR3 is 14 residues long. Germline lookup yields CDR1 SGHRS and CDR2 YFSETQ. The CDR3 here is CASRYDRSTDTQYF. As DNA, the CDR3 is TGCGCCAGCAGGTACGACAGGTCCACAGATACGCAGTATTTT. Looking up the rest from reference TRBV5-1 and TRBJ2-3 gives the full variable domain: KAGVTQTPRYLIKTRGQQVTLSCSPISGHRSVSWYQQTPGQGLQFLFEYFSETQRNKGNFPGRFSGRQFSNSRSEMNVSTLELGDSALYLCASRYDRSTDTQYFGPGTRLTVL.

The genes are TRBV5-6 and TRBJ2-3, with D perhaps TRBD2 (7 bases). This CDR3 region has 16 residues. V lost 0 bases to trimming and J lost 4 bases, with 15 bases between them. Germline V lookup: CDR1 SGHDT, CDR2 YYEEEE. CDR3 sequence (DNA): TGTGCCAGCAGCTTGGGAGTGGGGGGGCTCGCAGATACGCAGTATTTT. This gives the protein CASSLGVGGLADTQYF.